This T cell receptor (beta chain) was recovered during a study of blood T cell repertoires in COVID-19. The wider study: There were acute and convalescent COVID-19 samples, and they came from the United States, Italy and Spain. PBMCs, B-cell-depleted T cells, or T cells provided the cDNA or gDNA that made up the material.

The V end lost 2 bases, the J end lost 2 bases, and 10 bases lay between the germline ends. Germline loops: CDR1 SGHTA, CDR2 FQGTGA. The CDR3 is 15 amino acids. Concerning this clone itself: In the same sample, other DNA sequences code for this CDR3.

Original processing methods: Estimation of nucleated cell counts relied on the amplification of reference gene primers. Measured with immunoSEQ multiplex PCR; TCRdb has only the in-frame clones, and not every one. V and J calls and clone size follow that table, whereas D and trimming were derived from the DNA. The sample consists of around 150,000 clones, approximately 75% of them appearing once. This receptor was taken from a human donor in a cohort sampled during active COVID-19. The chain combines TRBV7-3 with TRBJ2-1; maybe TRBD2 (7 bases). The source material was peripheral blood. In nucleotides, the CDR3 is TGTGCCAGCAGCTTAGCCGGGGGGCCCTACAATGAGCAGTTCTTC. Its translation is CASSLAGGPYNEQFF.